This T cell receptor beta chain was identified in a study of T-cell memory formation after mild COVID-19. The germline gives CDR1 DFQATT, CDR2 SNEGSKA (reference sequence). The CDR3 is 14 residues long. The trim removed 6 bases at V and 7 bases at J, leaving 10 bases unmatched. Concerning this clonotype: Antigen specificity is unknown.

Study-wide results and limits: The study found contracting CD4+ clones mainly in CM and EM and contracting CD8+ clones in EMRA. Clones that contracted from day 15 to 85 were balanced CD4/CD8, while later expanders leaned CD4+. Pre-infection memory already had some responding clones, implying cross-reactive memory joined.

5'RACE, which relied on constant-segment primers, yielded TCR alpha and TCR beta cDNA libraries carrying sample barcodes and UMIs. One entry per CDR3 protein results from TCRdb running MiXCR on the 5' RACE reads. The table shows around 55,000 distinct CDR3 sequences, with more than 8% occurring only once. The chain carries TRBV20-1 and TRBJ2-2; TRBD2 aligns across 8 bases. The TCR was taken from a young man who had mild COVID-19 (a few samples of this study predate the infection). Cell type and time point are not known. What was sequenced was PBMCs or a T cell subset sorted from them (not recorded which). The DNA for the CDR3 is TGCAGTGCCCCCCGGGGGGGCTCGGGCGGGGAGCTGTTTTTT. Amino acid sequence: CSAPRGGSGGELFF.